This TCR beta chain derives from a study of neurological immune-mediated disorders. Via MiXCR, TCRdb re-called the 5' RACE reads, giving one row per CDR3 protein. The sample has approximately 74,000 distinct CDR3 sequences; roughly 9% are singletons. This clonotype has a count of ten or more. CDR1 is DFQATT and CDR2 is SNEGSKA in the germline V gene (reference sequence). The CDR3 consists of 16 residues. With 3 bases clipped from V and 5 bases from J, the junction kept 12 bases outside the gene matches. The sequenced sample consisted of PBMCs. This TCR came from a man aged 45 to 65 in good health. The rearrangement uses TRBV20-1 and TRBJ2-1; 8 nucleotides agree with TRBD1. CDR3 DNA sequence: TGCAGTGCTAGCCGAACACCGGGACAGGCTAACAATGAGCAGTTCTTC. The encoded protein is CSASRTPGQANNEQFF.